The entry below gives a single T cell receptor beta chain sequence along with its context. The target of this receptor is not known. From each donor, an approximately 2.3 ml peripheral blood sample was collected into PAXgene tubes and kept at -80 degrees C. Without T cell sorting, total RNA was isolated from whole blood using the PAXgene blood miRNA kit on an automated QIAcube. Peripheral blood from monozygotic twin pairs, either concordant or discordant for inflammatory bowel disease, underwent deep TCRalpha and TCRbeta repertoire profiling that used unique molecular barcoding. For every twin pair, smoking habits were documented, and each individual was categorised as a current, former or never smoker. The CDR3 numbers 14 residues from cysteine through phenylalanine. The DNA is not on file. Looking up the germline V gene yields CDR1 SGHRS and CDR2 YFSETQ. These data come from a study of monozygotic twins with inflammatory bowel disease (dated by TCRdb to the late 2010s). Describing the broader study: A total of about 28 monozygotic twin pairs were included in the full study, comprising nine German pairs (four IBD-concordant, five IBD-discordant) and 19 IBD-discordant Danish pairs. Disease-associated traits were sought mainly through comparisons between IBD patients and their genetically identical healthy co-twins within discordant pairs. Each individual had, on average, about 151 000 unique TCRalpha sequences and 181 000 unique TCRbeta sequences available for analysis.

Study-wide findings and limitations: Repertoire similarity did not differ between concordant and discordant twins, possibly due to limited statistical power. Measured by the inverse Simpson index, TCRbeta repertoire diversity was lower in IBD patients than in their healthy co-twins. Compared with healthy twins, IBD patients had fewer clonotypes in common with other individuals, a difference most pronounced in patients showing signs of disease activity. No single strong signal or clonotype linked to IBD turned up in the results, so the idea that one exists was not supported. The analysis was unable to tell different T cell subtypes apart. Background noise and inter-individual variability may have been introduced into the repertoires by the differing immunosuppressive treatments among patients.

To prepare the library, 5' RACE was applied. Each TCR library was prepared from about 3.5 ug of total RNA. For each sample, cDNA synthesis was carried out in eight separate reactions using SMARTScribe reverse transcriptase. Unique molecular identifiers containing a 6-nucleotide sample barcode were introduced through template switching during cDNA synthesis. Amplification of TCRalpha and TCRbeta cDNA involved two nested PCRs of roughly 17 and 9 cycles, and each PCR was followed by bead purification. Before amplification, the cDNA was treated with uracil DNA-glycosylase and purified using the QIAquick PCR purification kit. In the second PCR, Illumina TruSeq-compatible adapters and sample-specific barcodes were added. TapeStation and Qubit were used to check library quality and concentration, and roughly 4.9 ng of each library was pooled. Pooled libraries were sequenced on an Illumina HiSeq2500 single-index Rapid Run with 2 x 100 bp reads and custom sequencing primers. As for the authors' bioinformatics: UMI-based consensus assembly with MiGEC version 1.2.6 was used to correct PCR and sequencing errors. V(D)J alignment, clonotype assembly and CDR3 extraction were performed with MiXCR version 2.1.1. To normalise gene usage, clonotype sharing and MAIT/NKT TCR abundance, the analysis used the top 1000, 10 000 and 20 000 clonotypes per sample. After downsampling to 27 000 UMIs, diversity was calculated as the inverse Simpson index using the vegan R package. Paired Mann-Whitney U tests were applied to discordant twin pairs, and Benjamini-Hochberg correction was used for multiple testing. Following reprocessing of the reads by TCRdb, the data hold one row per CDR3 protein sequence and no DNA is available. What appears here as the V and J calls and clone size reflects TCRdb's work, not the paper's. This sample's table contains 150,000 to 200,000 distinct CDR3 sequences. Clones ranked in the top ten supply 7.4% of the sample.

Sample: blood. The TCR was taken from a human donor with ulcerative colitis or Crohn's disease, or a healthy co-twin of an affected twin (not recorded which). The rearrangement combines TRBV5-1 with TRBJ2-1. The CDR3 has the sequence CASSSGGTYNEQFF.